This TCR beta chain was profiled in a study of cytomegalovirus exposure and HLA in healthy donors. Vbeta (60) and Jbeta (13) primers were used in the PCR. Method: immunoSEQ multiplex PCR; TCRdb's copy keeps in-frame clones and lacks some. Its table records about 54,000 clones. The length of the CDR3 is 14 residues. Trimming cost V 2 bases and J 3 bases; bases outside gene matches: 1. CDR1 and CDR2 from the germline V gene are LNHDA and SQIVND (reference sequence). The sequenced sample consisted of PBMCs. This clonotype was sampled from a woman aged 40-49 years in good health and CMV-seronegative. The rearrangement joins TRBV19 to TRBJ1-2; 9 positions match TRBD1. This chain's CDR3 is CASSITGGYYGYTF. CDR3 DNA: TGTGCCAGTAGTATAACAGGGGGCTACTATGGCTACACCTTC.